What follows are 28 T cell receptor beta chains derived from one specimen sequenced in a study of metastatic and nonmetastatic thyroid tumors. Thyroid surgery had not been preceded by any treatment in any patient. MiXCR reprocessed the PCR reads for TCRdb. The sample has some 60,000 clones, 25% to 30% seen once. Sequencing input: blood. These receptors were obtained from a female donor with papillary thyroid cancer or a benign thyroid nodule (not recorded which). Some clones in this sample may be carry-over from other donors' samples.

This clone was seen a few times. The CDR3 spells CATSEGTGTGREKLFF. CDR3 bases: TGTGCCACCAGTGAAGGGACCGGGACAGGGAGGGAAAAACTGTTTTTT. V is TRBV24-1 and J is TRBJ1-4, with 9 bases lining up with TRBD1. Germline CDR1 and CDR2: KGHDR and SFDVKD. This CDR3 region has 16 residues. V shed 4 bases and J 8 bases; nucleotides not matched to a gene: 10.

The chain uses TRBV11-3 and TRBJ2-7, with D perhaps TRBD1 (5 bases). The germline V gene has CDR1 SGHNT and CDR2 YENEEA. This CDR3 contains 14 residues. V was cut by 5 bases and J by 6 bases, with 17 bases left in between. DNA of the CDR3: TGTGCCAGCAGCCAAGCGACAGCTAGTCTCGAGCAGTACTTC. This sequence encodes CASSQATASLEQYF.

The chain has TRBV2 and TRBJ1-6; D perhaps matches TRBD1 (6 bases). Deletions cut 3 bases from V and 10 bases from J, with 13 bases between. CDR1 and CDR2 (germline): SNHLY, FYNNEI. CDR3 length equals 14 residues. CDR3 bases: TGTGCCAGCAGTGAGATAAGGGGGATGTCACCCCTCCACTTT. This encodes CASSEIRGMSPLHF.

A few counts support this clone. This chain uses TRBV19 with TRBJ1-5; D call uncertain. The V and J ends lost 8 bases and 2 bases respectively, with 13 bases between them. CDR1 and CDR2 (germline): LNHDA, SQIVND (reference sequence). The CDR3 sequence is 14 residues long. The CDR3 DNA follows: TGTGCCAGTGCCCAGGACGGAGGCAATCAGCCCCAGCATTTT. It codes for CASAQDGGNQPQHF.

This chain links TRBV7-3 with TRBJ2-2; 13 bases align to TRBD2. The CDR3 extends over 17 amino acids. The ends lost 2 bases at V and 5 bases at J; junction bases unmatched: 5. The germline gives CDR1 SGHTA, CDR2 FQGTGA. This CDR3 reads CASSLLGLAGKTGELFF. CDR3 bases: TGTGCCAGCAGCTTATTGGGACTAGCGGGAAAAACCGGGGAGCTGTTTTTT.

This clone was counted ten times or more. The chain carries TRBV2 and TRBJ2-5, with D possibly matching TRBD1 (6 bases). The CDR3 covers 15 residues. V was cut by 2 bases and J by 0 bases, with 10 bases left in between. Looked up from germline, CDR1 is SNHLY and CDR2 is FYNNEI. CDR3: CASSEQGMDQETQYF. The CDR3 DNA reads TGTGCCAGCAGTGAACAGGGGATGGACCAAGAGACCCAGTACTTC.

A word on this clone: A read error may explain this, as a much larger clone is one base away. The chain carries TRBV10-3 and TRBJ2-7; D ambiguous. This CDR3 contains 14 residues. From germline, CDR1 is ENHRY and CDR2 SYGVKD. V lost 0 bases, J lost 0 bases, and 6 bases lay in between. CDR3 sequence: CAISESPCSYEQYF. Written as DNA, the CDR3 is TGTGCCATCAGTGAGTCACCATGCTCCTACGAGCAGTACTTC.

This clone was seen many times. The chain couples TRBV28 to TRBJ2-7, with a possible D match to TRBD1 (5 bases). The germline CDR1 and CDR2 sequences are MDHEN and SYDVKM. With 1 base removed from V and 2 bases from J, the gap between germline ends came to 12 bases. The CDR3 sequence is 15 residues long. The CDR3 DNA reads TGTGCCAGCAGTTTATCGGCAGGGTTAACCTACGAGCAGTACTTC. As protein: CASSLSAGLTYEQYF.

This clone was seen a handful of times. V is TRBV2 and J is TRBJ2-1, with 8 nucleotides matching TRBD1. CDR1 SNHLY and CDR2 FYNNEI come from the germline V gene. V lost 4 bases and J lost 9; bases outside the gene matches: 11. This CDR3 has 15 amino acids. The CDR3 DNA reads as TGTGCCAGCAGTGGGGCAGGACAGGGTGTGGGTGAGCAGTTCTTC. Protein product: CASSGAGQGVGEQFF.

Note on this clone: At one of its ends the junction is not consistent with the germline gene, which may arise from a read error. The V and J genes are TRBV20-1 and TRBJ2-5; a possible D gene is TRBD2 (6 bases). The CDR3 runs to 13 residues. Germline V gene data show CDR1 as DFQATT and CDR2 as SNEGSKA (reference sequence). In DNA form, the CDR3 reads TGCAGTGCGCACGGGACTTACCAAGATACCCAGTACTTC. This translates into CSAHGTYQDTQYF.

This clone was found once. The rearrangement uses TRBV5-1 and TRBJ2-6; the D is unclear. V dropped 0 bases and J dropped 0 bases, with 13 bases sitting between them. The CDR3 is made up of 18 amino acids. Germline-derived CDR1 and CDR2 are SGHRS and YFSETQ. The DNA of the CDR3 is TGCGCCAGCAGCTTGGACAGAACCTTATTCTCTGGGGCCAACGTCCTGACTTTC. The encoded protein is CASSLDRTLFSGANVLTF.

J is TRBJ2-1 and V is TRBV6-1; D gene uncertain. Per the germline V gene, CDR1 is MNHNS and CDR2 is SASEGT. The V end was cut by 6 bases, the J end by 4 bases, with 7 bases between. The CDR3 has 12 residues. The DNA of the CDR3 is TGTGCCAGCAGGGCCACGTACAATGAGCAGTTCTTC. Encoded protein: CASRATYNEQFF.

By its share, this clone is medium-sized. The V call is TRBV7-2, the J call TRBJ2-6; D uncertain. Germline CDR1 and CDR2: SGHTA and FQGNSA. The V end was cut by 7 bases, the J end by 0 bases, with 4 bases between. The CDR3 is 13 residues long. In DNA form, the CDR3 reads TGTGCCAGCACCCTCTCTGGGGCCAACGTCCTGACTTTC. Its translation: CASTLSGANVLTF.

The chain employs TRBV12-3 or TRBV12-4 and TRBJ2-1; D gene uncertain. The CDR3 sequence is 11 residues long. Trimming removed 3 bases from V and 7 bases from J, with 4 bases in between. The CDR3 sequence: CASSLGNEQFF. As DNA, the CDR3 is TGTGCCAGCAGTTTGGGAAATGAGCAGTTCTTC.

The gene calls are TRBV20-1 and TRBJ2-7; D is perhaps TRBD1 (7 bases). Germline lookup yields CDR1 DFQATT and CDR2 SNEGSKA (reference sequence). The CDR3 contains 14 residues. V was clipped by 3 bases and J by 1 base, with 13 bases between them. CDR3 bases: TGCAGTGCTAGCGGCAGGGGGAGGTCCTACGAGCAGTACTTC. Translated: CSASGRGRSYEQYF.

This clone was found a few times. The chain carries TRBV27 and TRBJ2-7; TRBD1 matches at 9 bases. V dropped 6 bases and J dropped 4; count of bases not matched to a gene: 10. The CDR3 contains 15 residues. Germline CDR1 MNHEY, CDR2 SMNVEV (reference sequence). The CDR3 DNA follows: TGTGCCAGCAGAACCAGGACAGGGGACCTGTACGAGCAGTACTTC. Translated: CASRTRTGDLYEQYF.

This clone came up a few times. The chain employs TRBV12-3 or TRBV12-4 and TRBJ1-1; a possible D gene is TRBD1 (5 bases). CDR3 length: 15 amino acids. V dropped 6 bases and J dropped 1 base, with 15 bases sitting between them. As DNA, the CDR3 is TGTGCCAGCAGCCTTACCGCGGACACGAACACTGAAGCTTTCTTT. Protein product: CASSLTADTNTEAFF.

A few counts support this clone. The rearrangement links TRBV12-3 or TRBV12-4 to TRBJ2-3; D is unresolved. V gave up 6 bases and J gave up 0 bases, with 4 bases separating them. This CDR3 region has 12 residues. The CDR3 bases are TGTGCCAGCAGACCCAGCACAGATACGCAGTATTTT. As protein: CASRPSTDTQYF.

The chain recombines TRBV28 with TRBJ2-5; 11 nucleotides match TRBD2. The V segment lost 11 bases and the J segment 4 bases; nucleotides outside the gene matches: 12. Germline V gene data show CDR1 as MDHEN and CDR2 as SYDVKM. The CDR3 has 15 residues. The CDR3 coding sequence is TGTGCCGCACACGAACTAGCGGGAGCGAGAGAGACCCAGTACTTC. Its translation: CAAHELAGARETQYF.

This clone was observed a few times. The chain recombines TRBV18 with TRBJ2-7; tentatively, D is TRBD1 (7 bases). The CDR3 runs to 15 residues. CDR1 is KGHSH, CDR2 LQKENI, per germline. V lost 5 bases to trimming and J lost 2 bases, with 16 bases between them. This CDR3 is CASSSTGEAPYEQYF. The CDR3 DNA sequence: TGTGCCAGCTCATCTACAGGGGAGGCACCCTACGAGCAGTACTTC.

The chain uses TRBV11-2 and TRBJ1-6; D not certain. The CDR3 is 13 amino acids. V lost 3 bases and J 10 bases, leaving 10 bases between the germline ends. CDR1 and CDR2 (germline): SGHAT, FQNNGV. The CDR3 nucleotides read TGTGCCAGCAGCTTTCATCGAGACTCACCCCTCCACTTT. This encodes CASSFHRDSPLHF.

The chain uses TRBV27 and TRBJ2-7, with 9 bases aligning to TRBD1. The CDR3 sequence is 12 residues long. Trimming cost V 5 bases and J 12 bases; bases outside gene matches: 8. Per germline, CDR1 MNHEY and CDR2 SMNVEV (reference sequence). DNA of the CDR3: TGTGCCAGCAGTCGGACAGGGGTAGGAATGTACTTC. This translates into CASSRTGVGMYF.

By share, this clone ranks as medium-sized. The chain uses TRBV6-1 and TRBJ1-1; a possible D gene is TRBD1 (6 bases). The CDR3 length is 14 residues. Germline values: CDR1 MNHNS, CDR2 SASEGT. With 7 bases removed from V and 1 base from J, the gap between germline ends came to 13 bases. CDR3 DNA: TGTGCCAGCAACGGCCAGGGGTCGAACACTGAAGCTTTCTTT. Translated: CASNGQGSNTEAFF.

The gene calls are TRBV9 and TRBJ1-6; D might be TRBD1 (5 bases). This CDR3 has 15 residues. Germline CDR1 SGDLS, CDR2 YYNGEE. V lost 3 bases and J 8 bases, leaving 15 bases between the germline ends. CDR3 in amino acids: CASSARGAGDSPLHF. The CDR3 DNA reads as TGTGCCAGCAGCGCTAGGGGCGCTGGGGATTCACCCCTCCACTTT.

This rearrangement joins TRBV11-2 to TRBJ1-4; no reliable D call. The CDR3 has 18 residues. Per the germline V gene, CDR1 is SGHAT and CDR2 is FQNNGV. The ends were cut back, 1 base at V and 2 bases at J, with 17 bases in the middle. The CDR3 loop is CASSLVPLIGRTNEKLFF. For the CDR3, the DNA is TGTGCCAGCAGCTTAGTCCCATTAATCGGCAGGACTAATGAAAAACTGTTTTTT.

This clone was detected many times. This rearrangement joins TRBV28 to TRBJ2-2, with D perhaps given as TRBD1 or TRBD2 (6 bases each). The ends were cut back, 3 bases at V and 4 bases at J, with 12 bases in the middle. Germline CDR1 MDHEN, CDR2 SYDVKM. This CDR3 region has 15 residues. DNA of the CDR3: TGTGCCAGCAGTTTTCTTAAGGGGGGCACCGGGGAGCTGTTTTTT. Protein product: CASSFLKGGTGELFF.

This clone showed up many times. The J gene is TRBJ2-3, the V gene TRBV30, with D tentatively TRBD1 or TRBD2 (6 bases each). CDR3 length equals 14 residues. The germline CDR1 and CDR2 sequences are GTSNPN and SVGIG (reference sequence). With 6 bases removed from V and 6 bases from J, the gap between germline ends came to 19 bases. The CDR3: CACHRRGARDTQYF. CDR3 in DNA: TGTGCCTGCCATCGGAGGGGGGCCAGGGATACGCAGTATTTT.

Here the CDR3 reads CASRKTHGSSSNEKLFF. The CDR3 DNA reads as TGTGCCAGCAGAAAAACCCACGGGAGTTCGAGTAATGAAAAACTGTTTTTT. The chain is built from TRBV6-1 and TRBJ1-4, with D uncertain. The V end lost 6 bases, the J end lost 4 bases, and 21 bases lay between the germline ends. This CDR3 comprises 17 residues. The germline V gene encodes CDR1 MNHNS and CDR2 SASEGT.